The clone carrying this T cell receptor beta chain has at least ten counts. Its antigen is not identified. RNA transcripts yielded amplified TCR beta CDR3 regions. HTBI-primed RT-PCR formed the first round, and a multiplex PCR formed the second. TCRdb re-called the multiplex PCR reads through MiXCR, storing one row per CDR3 protein. This table holds 150,000 to 200,000 distinct CDR3 sequences, about 40% found once. This sample was taken from a study of Graves' ophthalmopathy and Graves' hyperthyroidism. Study summary: Before any treatment, peripheral blood was taken at the initial diagnosis. Study-level results: Using 13 signatures, a model distinguished ophthalmopathy from stable hyperthyroidism, reaching 85% to 90% sensitivity and 80% to 83% specificity.

The CDR3 has 14 residues. V lost 5 bases, J lost 8 bases, and 8 bases stayed unmatched. The germline CDR1 and CDR2 sequences are SEHNR and FQNEAQ (reference sequence). This sequence was found in a middle-aged woman with Graves' ophthalmopathy. J is TRBJ1-1 and V is TRBV7-9; 10 bases agree with TRBD1. Material: peripheral blood. CDR3 nucleotide sequence: TGTGCCAGCAGCAAGACAGGGGGCCCCGGGGAAGCTTTCTTT. Its protein is CASSKTGGPGEAFF.